This T cell receptor (beta chain) originates from a study of T cell changes during pregnancy in multiple sclerosis. Repertoires were generated with immunoSEQ multiplex PCR, while TCRdb's copy carries only in-frame clones and drops some. The data show about 52,000 clones, about 92% seen once. Germline loops: CDR1 SNHLY, CDR2 FYNNEI. V was clipped by 8 bases and J by 8 bases; unmatched bases: 12. CDR3 length: 15 residues. The sample in question was CD4+ T cells from peripheral blood mononuclear cells, obtained in the third trimester of pregnancy. The TCR comes from a female donor with multiple sclerosis, enrolled in a pregnancy study. This chain uses TRBV2 with TRBJ1-6; 7 bases are shared with TRBD1. The CDR3 loop is CASPAGTAADSPLHF. CDR3 sequence (DNA): TGTGCCAGCCCGGCAGGGACAGCCGCGGATTCACCCCTCCACTTT.